What follows are 7 T cell receptor beta chains derived from one specimen sequenced in a study of type 1 and type 2 diabetes patients. Genomic DNA was the PCR template. Multiplex PCR with 30 forward and 13 reverse primers amplified the TCR beta CDR3. TCRdb recomputed calls from the multiplex PCR reads with MiXCR, one row per CDR3 protein. This table has 250,000 or so distinct CDR3 sequences, approximately 45% appearing once. Specimen: peripheral blood mononuclear cells (PBMCs). Receptors were obtained from a man younger than 35 with type 2 diabetes.

There are a few counts of this clonotype. The chain is built from TRBV30 and TRBJ1-4; no clear D gene. V was pared by 1 base and J by 0 bases, with 12 bases between. The CDR3 loop spans 16 amino acids. Germline loops: CDR1 GTSNPN, CDR2 SVGIG (reference sequence). The CDR3 region is CAWSASRTATNEKLFF. Here the CDR3 DNA reads TGTGCCTGGAGTGCCTCCCGGACGGCAACTAATGAAAAACTGTTTTTT. The full variable domain, with the rest looked up from reference TRBV30 and TRBJ1-4, is SQTIHQWPATLVQPVGSPLSLECTVEGTSNPNLYWYRQAAGRGLQLLFYSVGIGQISSEVPQNLSASRPQDRQFILSSKKLLLSDSGFYLCAWSASRTATNEKLFFGSGTQLSVL.

In this sample, this clonotype turned up a few times. This chain joins TRBV6-5 and TRBJ1-2; no definite D call. V dropped 0 bases and J dropped 7 bases, with 18 bases sitting between them. The CDR3 consists of 16 residues. Germline CDR1 and CDR2: MNHEY and SVGAGI. The CDR3 here is CASSYSMVIGSSGYTF. The CDR3 nucleotides read TGTGCCAGCAGTTACTCGATGGTAATAGGGAGTAGTGGCTACACCTTC.

The sample holds a few counts of this clonotype. The rearrangement uses TRBV7-8 and TRBJ2-3, with TRBD2 identical over 11 bases. Germline-derived CDR1 and CDR2 are SGHVS and FQNEAQ. CDR3 size: 13 residues. Trimming took 6 bases from V and 6 from J; bases not matched to a gene: 2. The CDR3 protein is CASSSGRADTQYF. DNA for the CDR3: TGTGCCAGCAGTAGCGGGAGGGCCGATACGCAGTATTTT.

This clonotype was recorded at least ten times. This chain links TRBV20-1 with TRBJ1-6; D unresolved. CDR1 DFQATT and CDR2 SNEGSKA come from the germline V gene (reference sequence). The CDR3 is 18 residues long. Trimming left V 4 bases short and J 1 base short, with 20 bases between. The CDR3 DNA sequence: TGCAGTGCTAATCCGCCCCCAAGGGTGGTGTCCTATAATTCACCCCTCCACTTT. Translated, it gives CSANPPPRVVSYNSPLHF.

In this sample, this clonotype turned up a few times. The CDR3 loop is CSGLDSSYEQYF. The CDR3 region has the DNA TGCAGCGGATTGGACAGTTCCTACGAGCAGTACTTC. The rearrangement uses TRBV29-1 and TRBJ2-7; D might be TRBD1 (6 bases). V was shortened by 7 bases and J by 1 base, with 11 bases between the two germline ends. The CDR3 is 12 residues long. CDR1 is SQVTM, CDR2 ANQGSEA, per germline.

This sequence joins TRBV6-1 and TRBJ2-7, with TRBD1 matching 8 bases. CDR1 is MNHNS, CDR2 SASEGT, per germline. Losses at the gene ends were 6 bases for V and 2 bases for J; bases not matched to a gene: 3. CDR3 length: 13 residues. The CDR3 reads CASSPTGAYEQYF. The CDR3 bases are TGTGCCAGCAGCCCGACAGGGGCCTACGAGCAGTACTTC.

This clonotype showed up just a few times. The V gene is TRBV6-6, the J gene TRBJ2-7; 10 nucleotides agree with TRBD1. The length of the CDR3 is 15 residues. Trimming took 0 bases from V and 3 from J; bases not matched to a gene: 2. Germline CDR1 is MNHNY and CDR2 is SVGAGI (reference sequence). CDR3 coding DNA: TGTGCCAGCAGTTACTCGGGGGACAGGGGCTACGAGCAGTACTTC. Its translation is CASSYSGDRGYEQYF.